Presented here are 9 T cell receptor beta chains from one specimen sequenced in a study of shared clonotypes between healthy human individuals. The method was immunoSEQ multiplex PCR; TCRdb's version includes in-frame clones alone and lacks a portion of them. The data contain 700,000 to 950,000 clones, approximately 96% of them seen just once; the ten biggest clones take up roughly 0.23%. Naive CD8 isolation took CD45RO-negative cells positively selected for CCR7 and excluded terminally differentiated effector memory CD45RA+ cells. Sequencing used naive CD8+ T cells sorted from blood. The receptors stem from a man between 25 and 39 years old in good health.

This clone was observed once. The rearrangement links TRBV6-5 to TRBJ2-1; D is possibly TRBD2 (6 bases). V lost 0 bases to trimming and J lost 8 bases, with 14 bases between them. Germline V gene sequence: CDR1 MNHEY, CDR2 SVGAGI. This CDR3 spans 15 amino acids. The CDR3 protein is CASSYSTGRSDEQFF. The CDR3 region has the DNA TGTGCCAGCAGTTACTCGACCGGGAGAAGCGATGAGCAGTTCTTC.

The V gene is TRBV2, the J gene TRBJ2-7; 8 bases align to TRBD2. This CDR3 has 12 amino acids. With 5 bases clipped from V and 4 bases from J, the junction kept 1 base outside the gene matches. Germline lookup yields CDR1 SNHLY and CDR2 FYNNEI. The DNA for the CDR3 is TGTGCCAGCAGTAGCGGGAGTTACGAGCAGTACTTC. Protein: CASSSGSYEQYF.

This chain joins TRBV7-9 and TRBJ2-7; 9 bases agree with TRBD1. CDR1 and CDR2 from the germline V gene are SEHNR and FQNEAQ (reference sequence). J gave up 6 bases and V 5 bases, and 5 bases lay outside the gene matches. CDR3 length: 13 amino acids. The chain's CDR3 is CASSEGQGFEQYF. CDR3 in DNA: TGTGCCAGCAGCGAAGGACAGGGGTTCGAGCAGTACTTC.

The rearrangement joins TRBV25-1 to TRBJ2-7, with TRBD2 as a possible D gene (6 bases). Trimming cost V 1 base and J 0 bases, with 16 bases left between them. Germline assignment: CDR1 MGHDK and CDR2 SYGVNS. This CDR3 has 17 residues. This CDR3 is CASSESEGTVSSYEQYF. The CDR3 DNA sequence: TGTGCCAGCAGTGAATCGGAGGGGACGGTTAGCTCCTACGAGCAGTACTTC.

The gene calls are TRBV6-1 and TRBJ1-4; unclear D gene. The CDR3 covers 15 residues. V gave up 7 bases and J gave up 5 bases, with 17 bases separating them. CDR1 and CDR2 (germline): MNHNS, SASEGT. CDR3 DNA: TGTGCCAGCACACCCCGGTGGGAGAGGAATGAAAAACTGTTTTTT. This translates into CASTPRWERNEKLFF.

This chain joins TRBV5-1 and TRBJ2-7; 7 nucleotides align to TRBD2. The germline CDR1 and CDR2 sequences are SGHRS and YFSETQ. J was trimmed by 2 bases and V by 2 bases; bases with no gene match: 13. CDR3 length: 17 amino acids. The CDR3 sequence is CASSFPQVGGSPYEQYF. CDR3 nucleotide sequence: TGCGCCAGCAGCTTTCCCCAGGTTGGCGGGAGCCCCTACGAGCAGTACTTC.

Here the CDR3 DNA reads TGTGCCAGCAGCGTAGATTCCAGCCTGGTCTACGAGCAGTACTTC. This codes for CASSVDSSLVYEQYF. The chain uses TRBV9 and TRBJ2-7; no clear D gene. The CDR3 loop spans 15 amino acids. From germline, CDR1 is SGDLS and CDR2 YYNGEE. The ends were cut back, 0 bases at V and 3 bases at J, with 13 bases in the middle.

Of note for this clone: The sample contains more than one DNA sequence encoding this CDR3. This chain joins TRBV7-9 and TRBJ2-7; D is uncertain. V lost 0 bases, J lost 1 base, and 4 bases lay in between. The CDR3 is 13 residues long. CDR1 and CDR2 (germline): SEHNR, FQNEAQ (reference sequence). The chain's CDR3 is CASSLAYSYEQYF. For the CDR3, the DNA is TGTGCCAGCAGCTTAGCTTATTCCTACGAGCAGTACTTC.

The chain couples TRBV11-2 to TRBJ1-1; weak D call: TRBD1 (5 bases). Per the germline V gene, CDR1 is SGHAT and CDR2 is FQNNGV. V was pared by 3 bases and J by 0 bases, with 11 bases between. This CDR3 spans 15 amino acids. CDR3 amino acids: CASSFRQGMNTEAFF. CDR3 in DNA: TGTGCCAGCAGCTTCCGCCAGGGTATGAACACTGAAGCTTTCTTT.